Presented here are 14 T cell receptor beta chains from one specimen sequenced in a study of blood T cell repertoires in COVID-19 (TCRdb year 2020). The library was made by the immunoSEQ multiplex PCR assay. As stored in TCRdb, this immuneACCESS dataset retains in-frame rearrangements with V and J assigned. A fraction of the clones does not appear; measured against another copy, unresolved V genes explain less than half of the discrepancy, and the remainder lacks a known reason. This sample comprises 300,000 to 400,000 clones, approximately 88% of them detected only once. Of the sample, around 4.6% falls within the top ten clones. Sequenced input: PBMCs or T cells enriched from blood (not recorded which). The receptors here all came from a young man who had recovered from COVID-19.

This chain links TRBV5-1 with TRBJ2-7, with TRBD1 matching over 9 bases. The ends lost 5 bases at V and 3 bases at J; junction bases unmatched: 6. This CDR3 spans 14 amino acids. Germline loops: CDR1 SGHRS, CDR2 YFSETQ. CDR3 amino acids: CASSYRDRDYEQYF. CDR3 sequence (DNA): TGCGCCAGCAGTTACCGGGACAGGGACTACGAGCAGTACTTC.

The rearrangement joins TRBV28 to TRBJ2-7; 15 nucleotides agree with TRBD2. After removal of 5 bases from V and 9 bases from J, the junction contained 8 bases not matched to a gene. This CDR3 spans 15 amino acids. Germline V gene lookup returns CDR1 MDHEN and CDR2 SYDVKM. The CDR3 region has the DNA TGTGCCAGCAGTCCACCGGGACTAGCGGGGGGCTGGCAGTACTTC. This sequence encodes CASSPPGLAGGWQYF. Supplemented by reference TRBV28 and TRBJ2-7, the full variable domain reads DVKVTQSSRYLVKRTGEKVFLECVQDMDHENMFWYRQDPGLGLRLIYFSYDVKMKEKGDIPEGYSVSREKKERFSLILESASTNQTSMYLCASSPPGLAGGWQYFGPGTRLTVT.

The chain uses TRBV5-1 and TRBJ1-2; D is perhaps TRBD1 (6 bases). The germline gives CDR1 SGHRS, CDR2 YFSETQ. CDR3 size: 14 residues. Trimming pared 5 bases from V and 2 bases from J, leaving 13 bases between. The CDR3 bases are TGCGCCAGCAGGGTCGGCAGGGGAAACTATGGCTACACCTTC. It codes for CASRVGRGNYGYTF.

Only one count was recorded for this clone. This sequence joins TRBV24-1 and TRBJ1-5, with TRBD1 identical over 8 bases. CDR3 size: 20 residues. Unmatched junction bases numbered 17, after V lost 1 base and J lost 4 bases. CDR1 is KGHDR and CDR2 is SFDVKD in the germline V gene. CDR3 nucleotides: TGTGCCACCAGTGATTTCCCCGGGTTTCCCCCGACAGGGGAGAATCAGCCCCAGCATTTT. This translates into CATSDFPGFPPTGENQPQHF.

Concerning this clone: This same CDR3 is encoded by further DNA sequences in the sample. The V call is TRBV6-5, the J call TRBJ1-2, with D perhaps matching TRBD1 (6 bases). The CDR3 runs 13 residues. V lost 6 bases to trimming and J lost 2 bases, with 10 bases between them. CDR1 is MNHEY and CDR2 is SVGAGI in the germline V gene. CDR3 sequence (DNA): TGTGCCAGCAGCTCTACAGGGAACTATGGCTACACCTTC. This encodes CASSSTGNYGYTF.

The V gene is TRBV6-5, the J gene TRBJ2-5, with TRBD1 matching 7 bases. V shed 6 bases and J 3 bases; nucleotides not matched to a gene: 4. The CDR3 extends over 13 amino acids. The germline gives CDR1 MNHEY, CDR2 SVGAGI. In DNA form, the CDR3 reads TGTGCCAGCAGACGGACAGGAGAAGAGACCCAGTACTTC. Residues: CASRRTGEETQYF.

The rearrangement links TRBV6-4 to TRBJ1-1; no definite D call. The CDR3 totals 13 residues. Trimming removed 8 bases from V and 1 base from J, with 11 bases in between. Germline V gene sequence: CDR1 MRHNA, CDR2 SNTAGT. The CDR3 here is CASLIQANTEAFF. The CDR3 bases are TGTGCCAGCCTTATTCAGGCGAACACTGAAGCTTTCTTT.

V and J are TRBV7-2 and TRBJ1-6, with TRBD1 matching 8 bases. Germline-derived CDR1 and CDR2 are SGHTA and FQGNSA. The CDR3 spans 14 residues. V lost 4 bases and J lost 9; bases outside the gene matches: 5. The CDR3 nucleotides are TGTGCCAGCAGCTCCCGACAGGGGCTTTCACCCCTCCACTTT. It translates to CASSSRQGLSPLHF.

This clone was recorded once. The chain links TRBV2 to TRBJ2-2; D perhaps matches TRBD1 (5 bases). V dropped 6 bases and J dropped 5 bases, with 13 bases sitting between them. The CDR3 is 14 residues long. Germline V lookup: CDR1 SNHLY, CDR2 FYNNEI. The chain's CDR3 is CASRPPQGTGELFF. DNA of the CDR3: TGTGCCAGCAGGCCCCCTCAGGGTACCGGGGAGCTGTTTTTT.

CDR3: CAGASGGYNEQFF. The CDR3 nucleotides are TGTGCCGGGGCTAGCGGGGGGTACAATGAGCAGTTCTTC. The rearrangement uses TRBV2 and TRBJ2-1; 11 nucleotides line up with TRBD2. The CDR3 runs to 13 residues. The germline CDR1 and CDR2 sequences are SNHLY and FYNNEI. The V segment lost 11 bases and the J segment 4 bases; nucleotides outside the gene matches: 4.

This clone appeared once. The rearrangement joins TRBV6-5 to TRBJ2-7, with D tentatively TRBD1 (6 bases). The CDR3 is 15 amino acids. Trimming removed 6 bases from V and 1 base from J, with 16 bases in between. Germline CDR1 reads MNHEY; CDR2 reads SVGAGI. The CDR3 region has the DNA TGTGCCAGCAGCCGTGCAGGGGAGCCGTCCTACGAGCAGTACTTC. Protein: CASSRAGEPSYEQYF.

The V call is TRBV12-3 or TRBV12-4, the J call TRBJ2-7; D gene unclear. The CDR3 loop spans 13 amino acids. V was cut by 6 bases and J by 4 bases, with 13 bases left in between. This CDR3 is CASSPGSEYEQYF. The CDR3 DNA reads as TGTGCCAGCAGCCCCGGGTCCGAATACGAGCAGTACTTC.

The CDR3 here is CASSQGRGQGSNQPQHF. The CDR3 DNA sequence: TGCGCCAGCAGCCAAGGCAGAGGACAGGGGTCCAATCAGCCCCAGCATTTT. The chain employs TRBV4-1 and TRBJ1-5, with 9 bases identical to TRBD1. Unmatched junction bases numbered 7, after V lost 1 base and J lost 3 bases. CDR3 size: 17 residues. The V gene's germline CDR1 is MGHRA and CDR2 YSYEKL.

The chain is built from TRBV4-1 and TRBJ2-7; 7 nucleotides line up with TRBD2. Trimming at V came to 1 base and at J to 7 bases, leaving 13 bases not matched to a gene. The CDR3 length is 16 residues. Germline CDR1 and CDR2: MGHRA and YSYEKL. The DNA of the CDR3 is TGCGCCAGCAGCCAAGTTTGGGGGGGAGCTTCGTGGGAGCAGTACTTC. It translates to CASSQVWGGASWEQYF.